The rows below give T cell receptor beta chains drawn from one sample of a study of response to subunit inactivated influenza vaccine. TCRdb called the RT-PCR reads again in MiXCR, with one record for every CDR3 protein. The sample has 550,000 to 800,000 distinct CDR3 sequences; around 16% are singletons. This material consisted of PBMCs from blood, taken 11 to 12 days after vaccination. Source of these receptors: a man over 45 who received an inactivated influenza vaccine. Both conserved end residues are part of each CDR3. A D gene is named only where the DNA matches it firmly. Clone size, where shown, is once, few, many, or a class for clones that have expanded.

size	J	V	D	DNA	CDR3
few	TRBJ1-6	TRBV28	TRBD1	TGTGCCAGCAGCCCCGGACAGGGGAGTTCTTCACCCCTCCACTTT	CASSPGQGSSSPLHF
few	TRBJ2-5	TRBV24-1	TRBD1	TGTGCCACCAGTGACCTGATGGACCCCGGACAGGGAGAGACCCAGTACTTC	CATSDLMDPGQGETQYF
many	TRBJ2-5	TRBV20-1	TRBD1	TGCAGTGCTAGACTCCGTAGGGGGCCTCAGACCCAGTACTTC	CSARLRRGPQTQYF
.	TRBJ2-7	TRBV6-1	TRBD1	TGTGCCAGCAGTGAACCCGCGGGACAGGGGTCCCTCTACGAGCAGTACTTC	CASSEPAGQGSLYEQYF
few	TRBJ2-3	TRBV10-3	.	TGTGCCATCCAGGGGCAGGATACGCAGTATTTT	CAIQGQDTQYF
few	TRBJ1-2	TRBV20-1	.	TGCAGTGCTAGTGGGGGTTTTGGTGGCTACACCTTC	CSASGGFGGYTF
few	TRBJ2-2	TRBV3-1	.	TGTGCCAGCAGCCGAACAGGGATCGGGGAGCTGTTTTTT	CASSRTGIGELFF
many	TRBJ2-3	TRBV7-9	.	TGTGCCAGCAGCCGAAAAGATACGCAGTATTTT	CASSRKDTQYF
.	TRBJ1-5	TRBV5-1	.	TGCGCCAGCAGCTTGGCAACTCCAGGGACCAGCGATAATCAGCCCCAGCATTTT	CASSLATPGTSDNQPQHF
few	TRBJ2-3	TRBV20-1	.	TGCAGTGCTAGTCAGGCAGATACGCAGTATTTT	CSASQADTQYF
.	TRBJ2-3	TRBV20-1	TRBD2	TGCAGTGCTACTCCGGGACTAGCGGGGGGGCCAACAGATACGCAGTATTTT	CSATPGLAGGPTDTQYF
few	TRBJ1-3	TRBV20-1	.	TGCAGTGCCGACGGGCAGGGAACTGGAAACACCATATATTTT	CSADGQGTGNTIYF
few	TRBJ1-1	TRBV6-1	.	TGTGCCAGCAGATCGACAGTGATCGGGAACACTGAAGCTTTCTTT	CASRSTVIGNTEAFF
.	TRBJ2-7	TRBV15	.	TGTGCCACCAGCAGAGATCACGGCTACGAGCAGTACTTC	CATSRDHGYEQYF
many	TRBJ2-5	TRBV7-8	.	TGTGCCAGCAGCTTAGCAGTAGAGGAGACCCAGTACTTC	CASSLAVEETQYF
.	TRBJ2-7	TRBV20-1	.	TGCAGTGCTAGGGATCCGGACGGGCGGAAGGAGCAGTACTTC	CSARDPDGRKEQYF
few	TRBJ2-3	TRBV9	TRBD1	TGTGCCAGCAGCGTAGGTCGGTCGGGACAGGGTTCGAGAGATACGCAGTATTTT	CASSVGRSGQGSRDTQYF
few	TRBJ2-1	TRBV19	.	TGTGCCACCACTCCTAGCTCCCGCTACAATGAGCAGTTCTTC	CATTPSSRYNEQFF
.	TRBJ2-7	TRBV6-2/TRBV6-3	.	TGTGCCAGCAGTTACCCCTTGGGGCAAAACTACGAGCAGTACTTC	CASSYPLGQNYEQYF
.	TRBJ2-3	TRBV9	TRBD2	TGTGCCAGCAGCGCGCTAGCGGGGGGGCGAGATACGCAGTATTTT	CASSALAGGRDTQYF
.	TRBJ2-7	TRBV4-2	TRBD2	TGTGCCAGCAGCCAAGCCGCTCTAGCGGGACCCTACGAGCAGTACTTC	CASSQAALAGPYEQYF
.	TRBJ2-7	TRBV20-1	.	TGCAGTGCTAGAGATCGGTGGGACAAGCAGTACTTC	CSARDRWDKQYF
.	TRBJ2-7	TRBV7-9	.	TGTGCCAGCAGCTTAGACGCCTTCACGGAGCAGTACTTC	CASSLDAFTEQYF
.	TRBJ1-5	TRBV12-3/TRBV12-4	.	TGTGCCAGCAGTTTAGTGAGGGGTAGCAATCAGCCCCAGCTTTTT	CASSLVRGSNQPQLF
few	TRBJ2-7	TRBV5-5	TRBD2	TGTGCCAGCAGCTTCCTAGCGGGGGGCGCCTACGAGCAGTACTTC	CASSFLAGGAYEQYF
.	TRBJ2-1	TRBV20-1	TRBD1	TGCAGTGCTAGAGGTCCGAACAGGGGGATAAGTAGCTCCTACAATGAGCAGTTCTTC	CSARGPNRGISSSYNEQFF
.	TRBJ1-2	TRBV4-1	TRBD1	TGCGCCAGCAGCCAAGCTCTAGGGACAGGGGAGAATGGCTACACCTTC	CASSQALGTGENGYTF
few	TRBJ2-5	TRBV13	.	TGTGCCAGCAGCCGTCTAAACAACCACCAAGAGACCCAGTACTTC	CASSRLNNHQETQYF
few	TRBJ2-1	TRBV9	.	TGTGCCAGCAGCGTGTCCAGCGTCACCTACAATGAGCAGTTCTTC	CASSVSSVTYNEQFF
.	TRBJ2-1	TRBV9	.	TGTGCCAGCAGCGTTGGAGGGGGCCTGAGGAATGAGCAGTTCTTC	CASSVGGGLRNEQFF
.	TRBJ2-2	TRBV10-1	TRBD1	TGCGCCAGCAGACCCGGGACAGGGGTCCCCGGGGAGCTGTTTTTT	CASRPGTGVPGELFF
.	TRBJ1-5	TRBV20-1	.	TGCAGTGCTCCTCTTGGAACCGGACAGCCCCAGCATTTT	CSAPLGTGQPQHF
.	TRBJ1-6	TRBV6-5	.	TGTGCCAGCAGTTACGGAGGGACCACCGGTTCACCCCTCCACTTT	CASSYGGTTGSPLHF
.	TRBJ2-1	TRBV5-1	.	TGCGCCAGCAGTCAGGACGGATACAATGAGCAGTTCTTC	CASSQDGYNEQFF
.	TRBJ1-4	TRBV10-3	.	TGTGCCATCAGTGATACAGGGCGAACGGGTGAAAAACTGTTTTTT	CAISDTGRTGEKLFF
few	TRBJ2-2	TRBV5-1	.	TGCGCCAGCAGCTCTACACATACGACAGAAAGGGAGCTGTTTTTT	CASSSTHTTERELFF
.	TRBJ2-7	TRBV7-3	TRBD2	TGTGCCAGCAGCTCCCAACTTAGCGGGAGGCGCGACGAGCAGTACTTC	CASSSQLSGRRDEQYF
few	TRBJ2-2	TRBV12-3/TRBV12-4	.	TGTGCCAGCAGTTTTTACAGAACCGGGGAGCTGTTTTTT	CASSFYRTGELFF
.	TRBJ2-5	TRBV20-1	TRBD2	TGCAGTGCTAACCGAGGACTAGCGGGGGGCGAGACCCAGTACTTC	CSANRGLAGGETQYF
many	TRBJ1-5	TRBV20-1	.	TGCAGTGCTAGAGATCCTCAAGGCAGGGCTTATCAGCCCCAGCATTTT	CSARDPQGRAYQPQHF
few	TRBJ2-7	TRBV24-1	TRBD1	TGTGCCACCAGTGATTTAACCCGGGGCAGGGGGAAATTGGTGCAGTACTTC	CATSDLTRGRGKLVQYF
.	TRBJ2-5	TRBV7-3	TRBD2	TGTGCCAGCAGCCCGGGACTAAAACAAGAGACCCAGTACTTC	CASSPGLKQETQYF
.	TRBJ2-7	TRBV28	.	TGTGCCAGCAGTTTAAGTCCGGGCAGGGGCTCCTACGAGCAGTACTTC	CASSLSPGRGSYEQYF
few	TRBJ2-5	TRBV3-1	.	TGTGCCAGCAGCCAAAGAGGGAGAAAGACCCAGTACTTC	CASSQRGRKTQYF
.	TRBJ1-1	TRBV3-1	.	TGTGCCAGCAGCTGGGCGACGGAAGAAGCTTTCTTT	CASSWATEEAFF
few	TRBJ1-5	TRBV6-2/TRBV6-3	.	TGTGCCAGCAATTCGGGGTACAATCAGCCCCAGCATTTT	CASNSGYNQPQHF
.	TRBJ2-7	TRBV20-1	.	TGCAGTGCTAGAGGCGCAGCTGGGTACGAGCAGTACTTC	CSARGAAGYEQYF
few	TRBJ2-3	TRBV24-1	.	TGTGCCACCAGTGCCAATGAAGGGGGATTCCAAGATACGCAGTATTTT	CATSANEGGFQDTQYF